This T cell receptor (beta chain) was sequenced for a study of CD8 T cells in Susac syndrome. When the RNA was reverse transcribed, random hexamers were used with an input of roughly 0.45 to 1 ug. immunoSEQ multiplex PCR amplified TCR beta CDR3 across 54 Vbeta, 13 Jbeta. TCRdb called the immunoSEQ multiplex PCR reads again in MiXCR, with one record for every CDR3 protein. The repertoire includes around 140,000 distinct CDR3 sequences, 75% to 90% of them detected once, and more than 0.5% sits in the top ten. Sequencing targeted TCR beta in blood CD8+ and CD4+ T cells. This clonotype was detected a few times. The receptor's source is a human donor with multiple sclerosis. The material sequenced was CD8+ T cells from PBMCs.

The CDR3 bases are TGTGCCAGCAGCCAAGGCGATTGGGGGAACACTGAAGCTTTCTTT. Its protein is CASSQGDWGNTEAFF. The V gene is TRBV3-1, the J gene TRBJ1-1; D is uncertain. The CDR3 sequence is 15 residues long. V shed 1 base and J shed 1 base, with 10 bases lying between them. Germline V CDR1 and CDR2: LGHDT, YNNKEL (reference sequence). The variable domain in full, completed from reference TRBV3-1 and TRBJ1-1, reads DTAVSQTPKYLVTQMGNDKSIKCEQNLGHDTMYWYKQDSKKFLKIMFSYNNKELIINETVPNRFSPKSPDKAHLNLHINSLELGDSAVYFCASSQGDWGNTEAFFGQGTRLTVV.